Listed here is a single T cell receptor (beta chain). These data come from a study of blood T cell repertoires in COVID-19. In the study overall: Samples came from the United States, Italy and Spain, spanning acute and convalescent COVID-19.

CDR3 size: 14 residues. Per the germline V gene, CDR1 is WSHSY and CDR2 is SAAADI. The V and J ends lost 3 bases and 2 bases respectively, with 8 bases between them. Original methodology: Amplification of reference gene primers provided the estimated nucleated cell counts. TCRdb's table, derived via immunoSEQ multiplex PCR, lists solely in-frame clones and lacks some. The V and J calls and clone size were taken over from that table, and D and trimming were inferred from the DNA. The data show around 100,000 clones, about 85% seen once. The chain has TRBV10-2 and TRBJ1-5; D ambiguous. The sequence was collected from a man aged 40-49 years with acute or convalescent COVID-19. The specimen sequenced was peripheral blood. The CDR3 DNA sequence: TGCGCCAGCAGTGACCCCTCTGGCAATCAGCCCCAGCATTTT. It encodes CASSDPSGNQPQHF.